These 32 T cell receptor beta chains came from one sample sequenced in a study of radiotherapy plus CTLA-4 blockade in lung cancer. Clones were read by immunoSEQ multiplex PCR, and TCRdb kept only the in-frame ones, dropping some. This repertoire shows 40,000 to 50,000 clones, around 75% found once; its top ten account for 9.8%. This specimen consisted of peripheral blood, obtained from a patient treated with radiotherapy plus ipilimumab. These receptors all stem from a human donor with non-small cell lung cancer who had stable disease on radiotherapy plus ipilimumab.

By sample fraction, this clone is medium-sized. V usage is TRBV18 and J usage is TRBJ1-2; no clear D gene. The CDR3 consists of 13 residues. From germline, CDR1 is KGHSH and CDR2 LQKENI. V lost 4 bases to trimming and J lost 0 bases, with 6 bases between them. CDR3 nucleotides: TGTGCCAGCTCACGAGATACTAACTATGGCTACACCTTC. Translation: CASSRDTNYGYTF.

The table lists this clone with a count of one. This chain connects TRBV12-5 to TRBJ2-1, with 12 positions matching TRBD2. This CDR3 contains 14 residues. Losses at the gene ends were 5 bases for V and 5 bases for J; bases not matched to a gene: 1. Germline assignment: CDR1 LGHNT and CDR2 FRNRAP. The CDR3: CASGLAGGNNEQFF. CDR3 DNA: TGTGCTAGTGGTCTAGCGGGGGGGAACAATGAGCAGTTCTTC.

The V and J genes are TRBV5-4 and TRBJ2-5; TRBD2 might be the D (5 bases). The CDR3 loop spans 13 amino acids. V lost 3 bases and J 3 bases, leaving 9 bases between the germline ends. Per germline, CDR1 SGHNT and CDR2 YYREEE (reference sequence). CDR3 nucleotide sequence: TGTGCCAGCAGCTGGTCCGGGGAAGAGACCCAGTACTTC. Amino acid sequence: CASSWSGEETQYF.

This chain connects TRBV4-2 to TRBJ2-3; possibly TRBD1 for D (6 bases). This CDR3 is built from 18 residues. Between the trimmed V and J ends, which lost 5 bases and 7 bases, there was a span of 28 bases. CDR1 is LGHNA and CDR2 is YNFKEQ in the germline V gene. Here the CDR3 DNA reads TGTGCCAGCAGCTCAAGCTCCTACACACAGGGATCTCTAAATACGCAGTATTTT. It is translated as CASSSSSYTQGSLNTQYF.

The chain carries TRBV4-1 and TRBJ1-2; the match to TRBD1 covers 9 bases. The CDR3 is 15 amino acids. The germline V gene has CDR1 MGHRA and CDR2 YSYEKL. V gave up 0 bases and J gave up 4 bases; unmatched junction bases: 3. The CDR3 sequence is CASSQDGTGLYGYTF. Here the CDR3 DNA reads TGCGCCAGCAGCCAAGACGGGACAGGGCTCTATGGCTACACCTTC.

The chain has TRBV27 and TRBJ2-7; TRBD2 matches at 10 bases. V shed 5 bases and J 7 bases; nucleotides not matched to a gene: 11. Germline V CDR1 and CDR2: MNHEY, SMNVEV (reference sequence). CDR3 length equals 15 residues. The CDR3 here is CASSAERGGRGEQYF. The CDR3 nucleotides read TGTGCCAGCAGTGCAGAGCGGGGGGGCCGCGGGGAGCAGTACTTC.

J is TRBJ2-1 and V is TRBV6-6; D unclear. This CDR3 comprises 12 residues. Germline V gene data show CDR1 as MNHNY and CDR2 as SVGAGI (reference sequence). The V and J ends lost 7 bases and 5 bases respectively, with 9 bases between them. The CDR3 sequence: CASTVSHNEQFF. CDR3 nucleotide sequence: TGTGCCAGCACCGTATCCCACAATGAGCAGTTCTTC.

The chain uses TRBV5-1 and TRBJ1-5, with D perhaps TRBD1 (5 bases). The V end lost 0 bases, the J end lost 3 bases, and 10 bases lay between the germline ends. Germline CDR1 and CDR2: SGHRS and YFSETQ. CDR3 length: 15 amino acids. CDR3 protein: CASSLGGETNQPQHF. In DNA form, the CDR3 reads TGCGCCAGCAGCTTGGGGGGGGAAACCAATCAGCCCCAGCATTTT. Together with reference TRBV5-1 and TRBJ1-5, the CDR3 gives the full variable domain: KAGVTQTPRYLIKTRGQQVTLSCSPISGHRSVSWYQQTPGQGLQFLFEYFSETQRNKGNFPGRFSGRQFSNSRSEMNVSTLELGDSALYLCASSLGGETNQPQHFGDGTRLSIL.

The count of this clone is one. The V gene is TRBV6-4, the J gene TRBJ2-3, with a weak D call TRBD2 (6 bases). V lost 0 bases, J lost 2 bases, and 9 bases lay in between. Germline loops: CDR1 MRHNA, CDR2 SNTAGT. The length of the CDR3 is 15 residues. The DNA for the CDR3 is TGTGCCAGCAGTGACTCCGGGAGCTCCACAGATACGCAGTATTTT. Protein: CASSDSGSSTDTQYF.

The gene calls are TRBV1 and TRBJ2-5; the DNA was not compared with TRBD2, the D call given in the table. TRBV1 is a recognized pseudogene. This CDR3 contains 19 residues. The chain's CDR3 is CTSSQDGDFGLSYQETQYF. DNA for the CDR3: TGCACCAGCAGCCAAGATGGCGATTTTGGACTATCGTACCAAGAGACCCAGTACTTC.

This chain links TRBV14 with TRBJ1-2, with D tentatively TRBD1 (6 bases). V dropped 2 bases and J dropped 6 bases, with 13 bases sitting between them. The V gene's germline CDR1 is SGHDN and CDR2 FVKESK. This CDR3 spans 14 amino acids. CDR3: CASSQLTGYNGYTF. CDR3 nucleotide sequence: TGTGCCAGCAGCCAATTAACAGGGTATAATGGCTACACCTTC.

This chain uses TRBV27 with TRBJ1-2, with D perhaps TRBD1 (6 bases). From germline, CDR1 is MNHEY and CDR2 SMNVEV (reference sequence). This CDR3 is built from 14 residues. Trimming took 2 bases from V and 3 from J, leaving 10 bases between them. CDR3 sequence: CASSLRPGDYGYTF. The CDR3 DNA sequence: TGTGCCAGCAGTTTACGTCCAGGGGACTATGGCTACACCTTC.

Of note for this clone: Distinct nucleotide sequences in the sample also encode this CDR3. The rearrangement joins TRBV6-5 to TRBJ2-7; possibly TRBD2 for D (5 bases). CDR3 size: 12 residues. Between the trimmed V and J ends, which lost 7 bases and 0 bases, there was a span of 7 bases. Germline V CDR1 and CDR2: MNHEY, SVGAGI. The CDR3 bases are TGTGCCAGCACGGGGAGCTCCTACGAGCAGTACTTC. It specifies CASTGSSYEQYF.

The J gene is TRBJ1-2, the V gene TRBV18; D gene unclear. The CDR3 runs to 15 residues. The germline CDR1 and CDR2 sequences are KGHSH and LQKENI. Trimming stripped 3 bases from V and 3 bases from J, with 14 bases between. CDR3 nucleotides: TGTGCCAGCTCACCTGCCGCCAGTCCGCACTATGGCTACACCTTC. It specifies CASSPAASPHYGYTF.

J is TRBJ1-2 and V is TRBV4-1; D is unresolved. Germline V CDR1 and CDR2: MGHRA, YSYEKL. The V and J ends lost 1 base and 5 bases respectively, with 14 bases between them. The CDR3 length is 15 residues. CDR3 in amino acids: CASSQADTVGYGYTF. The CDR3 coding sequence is TGCGCCAGCAGCCAAGCAGACACCGTTGGGTATGGCTACACCTTC.

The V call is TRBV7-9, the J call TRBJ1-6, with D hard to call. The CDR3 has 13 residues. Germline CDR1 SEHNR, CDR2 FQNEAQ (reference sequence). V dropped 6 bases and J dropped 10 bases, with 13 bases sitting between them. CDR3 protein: CASRTSGGSPLHF. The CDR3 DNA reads TGTGCCAGCAGAACAAGCGGAGGCTCACCCCTCCACTTT.

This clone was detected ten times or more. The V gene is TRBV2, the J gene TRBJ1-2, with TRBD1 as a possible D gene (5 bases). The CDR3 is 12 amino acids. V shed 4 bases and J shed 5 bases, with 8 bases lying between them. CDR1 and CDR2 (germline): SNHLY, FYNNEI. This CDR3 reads CASSASGYGYTF. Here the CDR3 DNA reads TGTGCCAGCAGTGCGTCAGGGTATGGCTACACCTTC.

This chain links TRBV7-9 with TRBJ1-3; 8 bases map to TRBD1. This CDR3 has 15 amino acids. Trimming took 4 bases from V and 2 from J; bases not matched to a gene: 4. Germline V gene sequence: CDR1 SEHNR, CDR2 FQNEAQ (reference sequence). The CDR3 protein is CASSSGQGPGNTIYF. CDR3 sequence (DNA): TGTGCCAGCAGCTCTGGACAGGGTCCTGGAAACACCATATATTTT.

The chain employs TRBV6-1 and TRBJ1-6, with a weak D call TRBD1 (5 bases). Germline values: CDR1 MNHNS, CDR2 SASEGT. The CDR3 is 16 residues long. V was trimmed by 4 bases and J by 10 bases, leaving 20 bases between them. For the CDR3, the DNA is TGTGCCAGCAGTGGAAACCACAGGTTTCTTGTCTCACCCCTCCACTTT. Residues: CASSGNHRFLVSPLHF.

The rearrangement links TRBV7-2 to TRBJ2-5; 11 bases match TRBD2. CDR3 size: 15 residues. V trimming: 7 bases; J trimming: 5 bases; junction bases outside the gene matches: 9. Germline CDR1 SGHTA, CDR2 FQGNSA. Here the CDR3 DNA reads TGTGCCAGCACTAGCGGGGGGCTAAGGGGGGAGACCCAGTACTTC. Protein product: CASTSGGLRGETQYF. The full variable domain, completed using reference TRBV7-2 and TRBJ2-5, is GAGVSQSPSNKVTEKGKDVELRCDPISGHTALYWYRQSLGQGLEFLIYFQGNSAPDKSGLPSDRFSAERTGGSVSTLTIQRTQQEDSAVYLCASTSGGLRGETQYFGPGTRLLVL.

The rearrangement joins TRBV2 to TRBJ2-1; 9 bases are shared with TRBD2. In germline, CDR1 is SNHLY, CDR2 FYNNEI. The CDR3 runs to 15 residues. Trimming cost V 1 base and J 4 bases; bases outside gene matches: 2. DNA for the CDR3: TGTGCCAGCAGTGAAGTAGCGGGGGCGTACAATGAGCAGTTCTTC. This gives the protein CASSEVAGAYNEQFF.

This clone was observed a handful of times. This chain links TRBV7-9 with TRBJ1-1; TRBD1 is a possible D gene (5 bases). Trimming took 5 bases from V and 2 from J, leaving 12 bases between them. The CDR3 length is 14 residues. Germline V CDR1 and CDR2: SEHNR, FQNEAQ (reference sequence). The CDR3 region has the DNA TGTGCCAGCAGCCCCCCCAGGGTCAACACTGAAGCTTTCTTT. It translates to CASSPPRVNTEAFF.

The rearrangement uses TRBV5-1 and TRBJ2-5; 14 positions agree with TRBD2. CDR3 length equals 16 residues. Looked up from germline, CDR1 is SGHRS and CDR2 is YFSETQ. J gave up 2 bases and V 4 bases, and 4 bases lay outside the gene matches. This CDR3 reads CASSRGTSGGQETQYF. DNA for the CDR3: TGCGCCAGCAGCCGTGGGACTAGCGGGGGTCAAGAGACCCAGTACTTC.

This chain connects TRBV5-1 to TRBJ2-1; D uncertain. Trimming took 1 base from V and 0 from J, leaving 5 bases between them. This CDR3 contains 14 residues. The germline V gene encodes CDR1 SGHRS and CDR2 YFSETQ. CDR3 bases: TGCGCCAGCAGCTTGTCGGGCTCCTACAATGAGCAGTTCTTC. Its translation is CASSLSGSYNEQFF.

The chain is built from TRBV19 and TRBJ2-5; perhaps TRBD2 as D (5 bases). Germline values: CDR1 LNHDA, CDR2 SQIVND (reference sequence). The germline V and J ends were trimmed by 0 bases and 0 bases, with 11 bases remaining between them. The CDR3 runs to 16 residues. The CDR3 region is CASSIDSGGYQETQYF. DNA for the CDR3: TGTGCCAGTAGTATAGACAGCGGTGGGTACCAAGAGACCCAGTACTTC. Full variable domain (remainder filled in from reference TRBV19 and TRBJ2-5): DGGITQSPKYLFRKEGQNVTLSCEQNLNHDAMYWYRQDPGQGLRLIYYSQIVNDFQKGDIAEGYSVSREKKESFPLTVTSAQKNPTAFYLCASSIDSGGYQETQYFGPGTRLLVL.

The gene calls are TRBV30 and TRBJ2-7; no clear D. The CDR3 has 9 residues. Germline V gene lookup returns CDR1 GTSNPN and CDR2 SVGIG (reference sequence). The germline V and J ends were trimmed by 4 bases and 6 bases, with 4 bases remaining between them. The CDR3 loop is CAWTLEQYF. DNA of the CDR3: TGTGCCTGGACACTCGAGCAGTACTTC.

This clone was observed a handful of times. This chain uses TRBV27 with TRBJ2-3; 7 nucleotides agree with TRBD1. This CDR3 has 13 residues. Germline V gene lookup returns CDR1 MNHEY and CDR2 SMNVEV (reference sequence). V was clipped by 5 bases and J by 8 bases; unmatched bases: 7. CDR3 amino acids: CASSTTGFGTQYF. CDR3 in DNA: TGTGCCAGCAGTACGACAGGGTTTGGTACGCAGTATTTT.

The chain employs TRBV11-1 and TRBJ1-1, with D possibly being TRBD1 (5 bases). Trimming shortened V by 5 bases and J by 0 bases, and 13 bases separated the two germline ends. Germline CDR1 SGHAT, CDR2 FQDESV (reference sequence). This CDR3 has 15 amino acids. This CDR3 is CASSGRGYMNTEAFF. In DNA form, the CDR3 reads TGTGCCAGCAGCGGGCGGGGGTACATGAACACTGAAGCTTTCTTT.

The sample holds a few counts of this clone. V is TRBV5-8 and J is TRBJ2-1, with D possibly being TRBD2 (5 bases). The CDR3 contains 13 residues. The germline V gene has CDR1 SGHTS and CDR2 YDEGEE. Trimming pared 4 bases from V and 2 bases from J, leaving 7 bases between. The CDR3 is CASSTGAYNEQFF. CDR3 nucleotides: TGTGCCAGCAGCACCGGGGCCTACAATGAGCAGTTCTTC.

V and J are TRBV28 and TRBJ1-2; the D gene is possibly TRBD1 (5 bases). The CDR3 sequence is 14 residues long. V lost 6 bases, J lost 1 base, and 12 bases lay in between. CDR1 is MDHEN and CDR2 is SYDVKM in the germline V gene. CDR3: CASSSVDSNYGYTF. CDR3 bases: TGTGCCAGCAGCTCTGTCGACAGTAACTATGGCTACACCTTC.

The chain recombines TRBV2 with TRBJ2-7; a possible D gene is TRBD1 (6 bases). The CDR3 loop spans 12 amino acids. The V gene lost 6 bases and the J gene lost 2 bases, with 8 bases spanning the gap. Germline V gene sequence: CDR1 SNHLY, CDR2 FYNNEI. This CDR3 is CASRGDTYEQYF. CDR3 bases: TGTGCCAGCAGGGGGGACACCTACGAGCAGTACTTC.

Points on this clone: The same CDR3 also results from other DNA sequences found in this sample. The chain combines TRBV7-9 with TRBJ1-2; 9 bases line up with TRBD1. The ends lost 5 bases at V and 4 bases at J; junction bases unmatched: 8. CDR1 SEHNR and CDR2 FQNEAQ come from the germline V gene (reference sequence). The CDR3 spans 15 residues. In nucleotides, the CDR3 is TGTGCCAGCAGCGTCGGGACAGGGAGGGTCTATGGCTACACCTTC. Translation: CASSVGTGRVYGYTF.